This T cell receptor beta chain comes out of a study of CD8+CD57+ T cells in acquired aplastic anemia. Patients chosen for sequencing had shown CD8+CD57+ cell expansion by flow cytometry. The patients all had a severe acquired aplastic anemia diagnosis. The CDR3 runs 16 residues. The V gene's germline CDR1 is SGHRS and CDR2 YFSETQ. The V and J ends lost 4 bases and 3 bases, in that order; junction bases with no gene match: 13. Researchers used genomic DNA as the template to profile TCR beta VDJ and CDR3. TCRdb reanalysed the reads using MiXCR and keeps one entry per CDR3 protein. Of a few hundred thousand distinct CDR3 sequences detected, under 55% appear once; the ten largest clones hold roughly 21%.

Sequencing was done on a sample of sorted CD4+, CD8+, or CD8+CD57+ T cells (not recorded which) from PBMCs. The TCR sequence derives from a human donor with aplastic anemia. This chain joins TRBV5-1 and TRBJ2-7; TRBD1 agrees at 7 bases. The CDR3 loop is CASSARTGQRVYEQYF. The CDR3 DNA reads TGCGCCAGCAGCGCCAGGACGGGACAGCGAGTCTACGAGCAGTACTTC.